Listed below are T cell receptor beta chains from one sample, sequenced in a study of T cell responses to AZD1222 COVID-19 vaccine. Using immunoSEQ multiplex PCR, the repertoire was profiled, and TCRdb retains in-frame clones only, with some absent. The sample contains approximately 110,000 clones, roughly 90% of which appear only once. Material: peripheral blood, obtained on day 0 of AZD1222 vaccination. All receptors derive from an adult in good health. CDR3s include the opening cysteine and the closing phenylalanine or tryptophan. The D gene is left open where the match is weak. The listing skips clone size in some rows; elsewhere it reads once, few, many or a size class.

TRBJ2-1 | . | TRBV7-2 | . | TGTGCCAGCAGCTCCCGGGATGGCCGAAAGGTAGGTGAGCAGTTCTTC | CASSSRDGRKVGEQFF
TRBJ2-7 | . | TRBV7-2 | TRBD2 | TGTGCCAGCAGCCTAGCGGGAGGAACCTACGAGCAGTACTTC | CASSLAGGTYEQYF
TRBJ1-1 | . | TRBV7-9 | . | TGTGCCAGCAGTGGCAGGGTGAACACTGAAGCTTTCTTT | CASSGRVNTEAFF
TRBJ1-1 | . | TRBV11-2 | . | TGTGCCAGCAGCTTAAACGGCGGAAACACTGAAGCTTTCTTT | CASSLNGGNTEAFF
TRBJ2-7 | . | TRBV3-1/TRBV3-2 | . | TGTGCCAGCAGCCAAGAGACTAGCGAGCAGTACTTC | CASSQETSEQYF
TRBJ1-4 | . | TRBV5-4 | . | TGTGCCAGCAGCTTGGGGACAGATGAAAAACTGTTTTTT | CASSLGTDEKLFF
TRBJ2-7 | few | TRBV28 | TRBD1 | TGTGCCAGCGCGACAGGGGTCCACGAGCAGTACTTC | CASATGVHEQYF
TRBJ2-2 | . | TRBV6-4 | . | TGTGCCAGCAGTGTAGAAAGTAACACCGGGGAGCTGTTTTTT | CASSVESNTGELFF
TRBJ2-1 | . | TRBV27 | TRBD2 | TGTGCCAGCAGTCGAGCTAGCGGGAGCTCCTACAATGAGCAGTTCTTC | CASSRASGSSYNEQFF
TRBJ2-3 | . | TRBV7-8 | TRBD1 | TGTGCCAGCAGCTTGGACAGGGGGATAGATACGCAGTATTTT | CASSLDRGIDTQYF
TRBJ1-2 | . | TRBV6-2/TRBV6-3 | . | TGTGCCAGCAGTTACCGTCGGACCGGATCGAACTATGGCTACACCTTC | CASSYRRTGSNYGYTF
TRBJ1-6 | . | TRBV18 | . | TGTGCCAGCTCACCACCCGTTGTGGGGCCGGGGTCACCCCTCCACTTT | CASSPPVVGPGSPLHF
TRBJ1-6 | . | TRBV9 | . | TGTGCCAGCAGCGTAGAATCCTATAATTCACCCCTCCACTTT | CASSVESYNSPLHF
TRBJ1-1 | . | TRBV29-1 | . | TGCAGCGTTAAAAGGACAGTACAGAACACTGAAGCTTTCTTT | CSVKRTVQNTEAFF
TRBJ2-1 | . | TRBV7-8 | . | TGTGCCAGCAGCTTCGACCGAAGTGGTGAGCAGTTCTTC | CASSFDRSGEQFF
TRBJ2-3 | . | TRBV7-2 | . | TGTGCCAGCAGCATCTACGGAACAGATACGCAGTATTTT | CASSIYGTDTQYF